Listed here is a single TCR beta chain. At one end the junction does not follow the germline gene, possibly because of a read error. This entry comes from a study of tumor and adjacent non-tumor tissue in lung cancer. TCRbeta libraries were built with three rounds of nested PCR, modified from ARM-PCR. TCRdb re-called the multiplex PCR reads through MiXCR, storing one row per CDR3 protein. The table records about 80,000 distinct CDR3 sequences, approximately 80% of them present only once. RNA was extracted from bulk tissue without any cell sorting. The normal lung tissue was taken more than 3 cm from the tumor edge. Looked up from germline, CDR1 is SGHVS and CDR2 is FQNEAQ. This CDR3 contains 15 residues.

V gene TRBV7-8 combines with J gene TRBJ1-5; D possibly corresponds to TRBD1 (5 bases). This clonotype was sampled from a man in his 60s with non-small cell lung cancer. Input material: distant non-tumor lung tissue. The DNA for the CDR3 is TGTGTCAGTAGCGTGGGCAGGGTTAGCGATCAGCCCCAGCATTTT. Encoded protein: CVSSVGRVSDQPQHF.